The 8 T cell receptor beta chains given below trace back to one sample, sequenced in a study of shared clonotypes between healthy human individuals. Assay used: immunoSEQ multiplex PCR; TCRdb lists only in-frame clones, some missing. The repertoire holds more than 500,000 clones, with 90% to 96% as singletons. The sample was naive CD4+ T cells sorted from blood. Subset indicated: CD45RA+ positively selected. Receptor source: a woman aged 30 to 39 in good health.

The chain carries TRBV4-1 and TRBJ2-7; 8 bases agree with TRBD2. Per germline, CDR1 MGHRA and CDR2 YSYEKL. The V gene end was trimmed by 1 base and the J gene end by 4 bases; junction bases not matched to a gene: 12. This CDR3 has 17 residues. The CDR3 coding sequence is TGCGCCAGCAGCCAAGTAAACGGGAGGGCTGCAAAGTACGAGCAGTACTTC. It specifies CASSQVNGRAAKYEQYF.

The CDR3 DNA follows: TGTGCCAGCTCACCCCCCGGGGCTAATGAAAAACTGTTTTTT. Translating gives CASSPPGANEKLFF. J is TRBJ1-4 and V is TRBV18; D is unclear. Germline V gives CDR1 KGHSH, CDR2 LQKENI. V gave up 3 bases and J gave up 3 bases, with 8 bases separating them. CDR3 length equals 14 residues.

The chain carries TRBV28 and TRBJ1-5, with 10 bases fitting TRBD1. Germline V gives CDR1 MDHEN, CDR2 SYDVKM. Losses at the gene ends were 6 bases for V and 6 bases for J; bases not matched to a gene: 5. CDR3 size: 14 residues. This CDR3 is CASRGQGLGQPQHF. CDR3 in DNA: TGTGCCAGCAGGGGACAGGGGCTGGGTCAGCCCCAGCATTTT. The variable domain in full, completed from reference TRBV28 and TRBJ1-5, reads DVKVTQSSRYLVKRTGEKVFLECVQDMDHENMFWYRQDPGLGLRLIYFSYDVKMKEKGDIPEGYSVSREKKERFSLILESASTNQTSMYLCASRGQGLGQPQHFGDGTRLSIL.

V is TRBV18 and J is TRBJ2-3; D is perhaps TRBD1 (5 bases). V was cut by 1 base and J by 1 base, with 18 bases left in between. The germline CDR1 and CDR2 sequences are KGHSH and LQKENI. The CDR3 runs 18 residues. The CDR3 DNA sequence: TGTGCCAGCTCACCACAAGCCCCAACGTTAGGGGGCACAGATACGCAGTATTTT. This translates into CASSPQAPTLGGTDTQYF.

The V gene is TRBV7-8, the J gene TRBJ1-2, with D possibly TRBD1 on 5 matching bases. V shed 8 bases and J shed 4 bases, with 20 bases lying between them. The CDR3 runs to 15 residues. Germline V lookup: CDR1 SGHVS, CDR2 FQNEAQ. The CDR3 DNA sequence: TGTGCCAGCGCCTCGGGGCCAGGATCGTCCTATGGCTACACCTTC. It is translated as CASASGPGSSYGYTF.

CDR3 coding DNA: TGTGCCAGCAGCACCCCCGAAAGCGGGAGGGGATATAATGAGCAGTTCTTC. Translated, it gives CASSTPESGRGYNEQFF. The rearrangement uses TRBV7-9 and TRBJ2-1, with 10 bases aligning to TRBD2. V shed 5 bases, J shed 7 bases, and the junction held 14 bases outside the gene matches. This CDR3 region has 17 residues. Germline CDR1 reads SEHNR; CDR2 reads FQNEAQ (reference sequence).

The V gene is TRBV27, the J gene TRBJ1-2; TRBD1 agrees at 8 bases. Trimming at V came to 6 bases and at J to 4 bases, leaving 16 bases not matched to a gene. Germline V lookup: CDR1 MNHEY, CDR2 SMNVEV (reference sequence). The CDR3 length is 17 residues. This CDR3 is CASRSPGGTGPLYGYTF. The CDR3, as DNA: TGTGCCAGCAGATCGCCGGGGGGGACAGGCCCGCTCTATGGCTACACCTTC.

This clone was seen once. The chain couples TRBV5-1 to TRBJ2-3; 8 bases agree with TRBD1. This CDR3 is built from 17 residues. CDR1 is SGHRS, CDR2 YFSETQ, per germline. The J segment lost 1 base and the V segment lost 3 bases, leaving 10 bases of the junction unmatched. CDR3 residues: CASSYPGGNPGTDTQYF. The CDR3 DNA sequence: TGCGCCAGCAGCTACCCAGGGGGCAACCCTGGCACAGATACGCAGTATTTT. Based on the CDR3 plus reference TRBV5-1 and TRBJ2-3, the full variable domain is KAGVTQTPRYLIKTRGQQVTLSCSPISGHRSVSWYQQTPGQGLQFLFEYFSETQRNKGNFPGRFSGRQFSNSRSEMNVSTLELGDSALYLCASSYPGGNPGTDTQYFGPGTRLTVL.